A single sample gave rise to the 11 T cell receptor beta chains below, sequenced in a study of cytomegalovirus exposure and HLA in healthy donors (dated by TCRdb to about 2017). Library construction relied on the immunoSEQ multiplex PCR assay. The multiplex PCR relied on a mix of 60 forward primers for TCR Vbeta segments and 13 reverse primers for TCR Jbeta segments. The table was pulled from immuneACCESS by TCRdb, which kept in-frame rearrangements only. Such tables lose some clones; where checked, under half of the loss comes from unresolved V genes, and the rest has no known cause. This sample holds about 190,000 clones; roughly 81% were observed only once. The top ten constitute over 2% of the sample. Sequences were obtained from PBMCs. These receptors were collected from a woman younger than 45 in good health and CMV-seropositive.

V usage is TRBV19 and J usage is TRBJ1-6; a weak D match, TRBD1 (5 bases). In germline, CDR1 is LNHDA, CDR2 SQIVND (reference sequence). Trimming pared 10 bases from V and 5 bases from J, leaving 12 bases between. There are 13 residues in the CDR3. As DNA, the CDR3 is TGTGCCACCCGGGGACTGAATAATTCACCCCTCCACTTT. Residues: CATRGLNNSPLHF.

This chain uses TRBV10-3 with TRBJ2-1, with 7 bases that match TRBD1. Germline values: CDR1 ENHRY, CDR2 SYGVKD. The CDR3 sequence is 13 residues long. Losses at the gene ends were 10 bases for V and 7 bases for J; bases not matched to a gene: 10. The CDR3: CATDPGQRNEQFF. In nucleotides, the CDR3 is TGTGCCACAGACCCGGGACAGCGGAATGAGCAGTTCTTC.

The rearrangement joins TRBV9 to TRBJ2-1; 15 nucleotides match TRBD2. The CDR3 contains 17 residues. Germline trimming cut 4 bases from V and 2 bases from J; bases unmatched to any gene: 4. Germline CDR1 SGDLS, CDR2 YYNGEE. Written as DNA, the CDR3 is TGTGCCAGCAGCCCGGGGACTAGCGGGGGGCCCTACAATGAGCAGTTCTTC. It specifies CASSPGTSGGPYNEQFF.

J is TRBJ1-1 and V is TRBV15; D is unresolved. V lost 3 bases and J 12 bases, leaving 17 bases between the germline ends. Germline loops: CDR1 LNHNV, CDR2 YYDKDF (reference sequence). The CDR3 totals 13 residues. The CDR3 DNA sequence: TGTGCCACCAGCAGGGCCGAGAACGCCGGGTCTTTCTTT. Amino acid sequence: CATSRAENAGSFF.

The CDR3 DNA is TGTGCCAGCAGCTTGGGGCTTACGCAGTATTTT. Translated: CASSLGLTQYF. This chain uses TRBV5-8 with TRBJ2-3; D is unclear. The CDR3 consists of 11 residues. Germline assignment: CDR1 SGHTS and CDR2 YDEGEE. V was cut by 0 bases and J by 8 bases, with 4 bases left in between.

This rearrangement joins TRBV4-2 to TRBJ2-7; 11 nucleotides match TRBD2. The CDR3 runs 16 residues. CDR1 is LGHNA and CDR2 is YNFKEQ in the germline V gene. J lost 3 bases, V lost 4 bases, and 8 bases had no gene match. CDR3 sequence: CASSRVLAGGDYEQYF. The CDR3 nucleotides are TGTGCCAGCAGCCGAGTCTTAGCGGGGGGGGACTACGAGCAGTACTTC.

This clone was detected a few times. The chain links TRBV15 to TRBJ2-7, with D perhaps TRBD2 (5 bases). The CDR3 totals 15 residues. Looked up from germline, CDR1 is LNHNV and CDR2 is YYDKDF (reference sequence). V was trimmed by 4 bases and J by 0 bases, leaving 13 bases between them. The CDR3 region is CATSNRGRSSYEQYF. CDR3 DNA sequence: TGTGCCACCAGCAACCGGGGTCGGAGCTCCTACGAGCAGTACTTC. Full variable domain (outside the CDR3, taken from reference TRBV15 and TRBJ2-7): DAMVIQNPRYQVTQFGKPVTLSCSQTLNHNVMYWYQQKSSQAPKLLFHYYDKDFNNEADTPDNFQSRRPNTSFCFLDIRSPGLGDTAMYLCATSNRGRSSYEQYFGPGTRLTVT.

The CDR3 DNA reads TGTGCCAGCAGCCCCCCCGCCGGTGAAGCTTTCTTT. Its protein is CASSPPAGEAFF. J is TRBJ1-1 and V is TRBV7-6; D unclear. The CDR3 runs 12 residues. V was clipped by 5 bases and J by 7 bases, with 11 bases between them. The germline V gene has CDR1 SGHVS and CDR2 FNYEAQ.

V usage is TRBV19 and J usage is TRBJ1-2; unclear D gene. Germline V gene lookup returns CDR1 LNHDA and CDR2 SQIVND (reference sequence). Trimming cost V 4 bases and J 3 bases, with 18 bases left between them. The CDR3 contains 16 residues. CDR3 DNA: TGTGCCAGTAGTACCTCTTCGACAAGCTACTACTATGGCTACACCTTC. Translated, it gives CASSTSSTSYYYGYTF.

This clone was observed a handful of times. CDR3 DNA sequence: TGCGCCAGCAGCCATTCAGGGGACGGGGCCAACGTCCTGACTTTC. Translation: CASSHSGDGANVLTF. The chain carries TRBV5-1 and TRBJ2-6, with D perhaps TRBD1 (6 bases). The CDR3 consists of 15 residues. Looked up from germline, CDR1 is SGHRS and CDR2 is YFSETQ. Trimming shortened V by 4 bases and J by 4 bases, and 12 bases separated the two germline ends.

The gene calls are TRBV2 and TRBJ2-7; 7 nucleotides match TRBD1. Trimming took 6 bases from V and 3 from J; bases not matched to a gene: 8. The CDR3 length is 14 residues. Germline V gene data show CDR1 as SNHLY and CDR2 as FYNNEI. CDR3 sequence: CASSSGQTFYEQYF. CDR3 nucleotide sequence: TGTGCCAGCAGCTCGGGACAGACATTCTACGAGCAGTACTTC.